This T cell receptor beta chain emerged from a study of cytomegalovirus exposure and HLA in healthy donors. The V gene lost 6 bases and the J gene lost 3 bases, with 14 bases spanning the gap. From germline, CDR1 is KGHSH and CDR2 LQKENI. This CDR3 has 15 residues. The PCR used 60 Vbeta and 13 Jbeta primers. Data came from immunoSEQ multiplex PCR; TCRdb stores just in-frame clones and leaves some out. The sample yields 120,000 or so clones, over 65% seen once. Input material: PBMCs. The source is a man between 25 and 39 years old in good health and CMV-seronegative. This chain links TRBV18 with TRBJ1-4; possibly TRBD1 for D (5 bases). DNA of the CDR3: TGTGCCAGCTCGACCTCGTGGGGCTCTAATGAAAAACTGTTTTTT. This codes for CASSTSWGSNEKLFF.